The 28 T cell receptor beta chains listed next were all sequenced from one sample in a study of regulatory T cells in long-lasting Graves disease. Time point reported: newly diagnosed GD, antithyroid drugs for less than 3 months. PBMC-extracted RNA yielded the TCR library. The authors built TCR beta libraries using iRepertoire HTBI primers and Arm-PCR of CDR3 regions. TCRdb reprocessed the multiplex PCR reads with MiXCR, giving one entry per CDR3 protein. The table records roughly 510,000 distinct CDR3 sequences, 15% to 20% of them present only once. This same sample was also part of a study on T cells in Graves' hyperthyroidism and ophthalmopathy.

The sample consisted of peripheral blood mononuclear cells (PBMCs), taken at new diagnosis, from a patient treated with antithyroid drugs. The receptors here all came from a man younger than 30 with Graves disease.

This clonotype was recorded a few times. The rearrangement uses TRBV20-1 and TRBJ2-1, with a weak D call TRBD1 (5 bases). With 6 bases removed from V and 0 bases from J, the gap between germline ends came to 12 bases. Germline CDR1 reads DFQATT; CDR2 reads SNEGSKA (reference sequence). The CDR3 sequence is 14 residues long. CDR3 DNA: TGCAGTGCCCAGGACACCAGCTCCTACAATGAGCAGTTCTTC. This gives the protein CSAQDTSSYNEQFF.

This clonotype was counted at least ten times. The rearrangement links TRBV7-2 to TRBJ2-1, with D possibly TRBD2 on 5 matching bases. CDR3 length: 14 residues. Germline-derived CDR1 and CDR2 are SGHTA and FQGNSA. Trimming took off 1 base at V and 7 bases at J, with 11 bases between the two ends. As DNA, the CDR3 is TGTGCCAGCAGCTTAGTAGGTTCGGGGAATGAGCAGTTCTTC. It specifies CASSLVGSGNEQFF.

This clonotype was seen at least ten times. The rearrangement links TRBV28 to TRBJ1-2; no definite D call. Germline CDR1 MDHEN, CDR2 SYDVKM. The V end was cut by 1 base, the J end by 3 bases, with 12 bases between. The CDR3 runs 15 residues. CDR3 nucleotide sequence: TGTGCCAGCAGTTTATTCCGGCGAGGCGACTATGGCTACACCTTC. It is translated as CASSLFRRGDYGYTF.

This sequence joins TRBV30 and TRBJ2-7, with D uncertain. The CDR3 extends over 14 amino acids. Germline V gene sequence: CDR1 GTSNPN, CDR2 SVGIG (reference sequence). Deletions cut 2 bases from V and 0 bases from J, with 11 bases between. The CDR3 loop is CAWSLVGSSYEQYF. CDR3 nucleotide sequence: TGTGCCTGGAGTTTGGTGGGAAGCTCCTACGAGCAGTACTTC.

This clonotype came up many times. V gene TRBV7-2 combines with J gene TRBJ2-7; tentatively, D is TRBD2 (6 bases). In germline, CDR1 is SGHTA, CDR2 FQGNSA. The CDR3 loop spans 14 amino acids. Trimming took off 1 base at V and 7 bases at J, with 14 bases between the two ends. The CDR3: CASSLGDWLREQYF. In DNA form, the CDR3 reads TGTGCCAGCAGCTTAGGGGACTGGCTTCGAGAGCAGTACTTC.

The V gene is TRBV9, the J gene TRBJ1-1; D perhaps matches TRBD1 (6 bases). The germline gives CDR1 SGDLS, CDR2 YYNGEE. The CDR3 is 16 amino acids. The germline V and J ends were trimmed by 4 bases and 3 bases, with 19 bases remaining between them. CDR3 region: CASSPRPAGVYTEAFF. The CDR3 DNA reads as TGTGCCAGCAGCCCCCGCCCCGCAGGGGTGTACACTGAAGCTTTCTTT.

This clonotype has a count of ten or more. The chain uses TRBV20-1 and TRBJ2-7; 8 nucleotides match TRBD2. The V gene's germline CDR1 is DFQATT and CDR2 SNEGSKA (reference sequence). The CDR3 loop spans 14 amino acids. V gave up 3 bases and J gave up 0 bases; unmatched junction bases: 4. This CDR3 is CSARRREGSYEQYF. The CDR3 DNA is TGCAGTGCTAGGAGACGGGAGGGCTCCTACGAGCAGTACTTC.

This clonotype was observed at least ten times. This sequence joins TRBV27 and TRBJ1-4; TRBD1 is a possible D gene (6 bases). CDR3 length equals 15 residues. Germline CDR1 reads MNHEY; CDR2 reads SMNVEV (reference sequence). V dropped 0 bases and J dropped 8 bases, with 13 bases sitting between them. In nucleotides, the CDR3 is TGTGCCAGCAGTTTATCACAGGGAATGGGAGAAAAACTGTTTTTT. It yields the protein CASSLSQGMGEKLFF.

The chain recombines TRBV19 with TRBJ1-2, with D maybe TRBD1 (5 bases). Per the germline V gene, CDR1 is LNHDA and CDR2 is SQIVND (reference sequence). The CDR3 sequence is 13 residues long. V was shortened by 1 base and J by 6 bases, with 9 bases between the two germline ends. CDR3 residues: CASSIGGADGYTF. For the CDR3, the DNA is TGTGCCAGTAGTATAGGGGGCGCCGATGGCTACACCTTC.

About this clonotype: A single base separates this from a much larger clone, so it may be a read error. V gene TRBV11-2 combines with J gene TRBJ2-7, with a possible D match to TRBD1 (6 bases). Trimming left V 5 bases short and J 1 base short, with 18 bases between. This CDR3 contains 16 residues. From germline, CDR1 is SGHAT and CDR2 FQNNGV. CDR3 in DNA: TGTGCCAGCAGCCATGAGAACAGGGTGGCATCCTACGAGCAGTACTTC. It encodes CASSHENRVASYEQYF. The full variable domain, its missing parts supplied by reference TRBV11-2 and TRBJ2-7, is EAGVAQSPRYKIIEKRQSVAFWCNPISGHATLYWYQQILGQGPKLLIQFQNNGVVDDSQLPKDRFSAERLKGVDSTLKIQPAKLEDSAVYLCASSHENRVASYEQYFGPGTRLTVT.

This clonotype has just a few counts. This chain connects TRBV12-3 or TRBV12-4 to TRBJ2-2, with 9 bases lining up with TRBD1. The CDR3 spans 15 residues. The V segment lost 6 bases and the J segment 5 bases; nucleotides outside the gene matches: 7. CDR3 loop: CASSRDRDITGELFF. The CDR3 DNA reads as TGTGCCAGCAGCAGGGACAGGGATATAACCGGGGAGCTGTTTTTT.

This clonotype showed up many times. This chain connects TRBV2 to TRBJ2-1; the D gene is possibly TRBD1 (8 bases). The CDR3 loop spans 14 amino acids. V was clipped by 11 bases and J by 4 bases, with 18 bases between them. Germline V gene data show CDR1 as SNHLY and CDR2 as FYNNEI. Here the CDR3 reads CAGRAGGLYNEQFF. The CDR3 coding sequence is TGTGCCGGGAGGGCAGGGGGCTTGTACAATGAGCAGTTCTTC. The complete variable domain, with remaining parts taken from reference TRBV2 and TRBJ2-1, reads EPEVTQTPSHQVTQMGQEVILRCVPISNHLYFYWYRQILGQKVEFLVSFYNNEISEKSEIFDDQFSVERPDGSNFTLKIRSTKLEDSAMYFCAGRAGGLYNEQFFGPGTRLTVL.

This clonotype was seen ten or more times. This sequence joins TRBV6-1 and TRBJ1-2, with 7 bases identical to TRBD1. Germline CDR1 reads MNHNS; CDR2 reads SASEGT. After removal of 6 bases from V and 6 bases from J, the junction contained 10 bases not matched to a gene. The CDR3 runs to 14 residues. This CDR3 is CASSSIGTVNGYTF. The DNA for the CDR3 is TGTGCCAGCAGCTCCATCGGGACAGTCAATGGCTACACCTTC.

This clonotype was picked up a small number of times. CDR3 amino acids: CSAGTPGSSYEQYF. CDR3 in DNA: TGCAGTGCTGGGACCCCGGGAAGCTCCTACGAGCAGTACTTC. The V gene is TRBV20-1, the J gene TRBJ2-7, with D possibly being TRBD1 or TRBD2 (5 bases each). V dropped 5 bases and J dropped 0 bases, with 14 bases sitting between them. CDR3 size: 14 residues. Per germline, CDR1 DFQATT and CDR2 SNEGSKA (reference sequence).

A few counts support this clonotype. This chain joins TRBV10-2 and TRBJ1-4; D unclear. Per germline, CDR1 WSHSY and CDR2 SAAADI. The V gene lost 4 bases and the J gene lost 7 bases, with 7 bases spanning the gap. The CDR3 is 12 residues long. The CDR3 nucleotides read TGCGCCAGCAGTGTTGGAGGTGAAAAACTGTTTTTT. Protein sequence: CASSVGGEKLFF.

This clonotype was seen ten or more times. CDR3 nucleotide sequence: TGTGCCAGCAGTTTGAGGGGAGTGATCAATGAGCAGTTCTTC. It yields the protein CASSLRGVINEQFF. The chain has TRBV27 and TRBJ2-1; D may match TRBD1 or TRBD2 (5 bases each). Trimming took 3 bases from V and 6 from J, leaving 12 bases between them. Per the germline V gene, CDR1 is MNHEY and CDR2 is SMNVEV (reference sequence). This CDR3 contains 14 residues.

This clonotype was counted many times. This chain joins TRBV28 and TRBJ2-7; 9 bases match TRBD1. The trim removed 3 bases at V and 5 bases at J, leaving 11 bases unmatched. Germline-derived CDR1 and CDR2 are MDHEN and SYDVKM. There are 16 residues in the CDR3. The CDR3 reads CASSLGQGWLNNEQYF. CDR3 nucleotides: TGTGCCAGCAGTTTGGGACAGGGATGGTTGAATAACGAGCAGTACTTC.

This clonotype was detected only a few times. V is TRBV20-1 and J is TRBJ2-7; a possible D gene is TRBD2 (6 bases). V lost 0 bases and J lost 4, with 10 bases in between. Germline V gene data show CDR1 as DFQATT and CDR2 as SNEGSKA (reference sequence). The CDR3 runs 13 residues. Written as DNA, the CDR3 is TGCAGTGCTAGAGATGCGGGGCTGTACGAGCAGTACTTC. This gives the protein CSARDAGLYEQYF.

There are a few counts of this clonotype. The V gene is TRBV4-1, the J gene TRBJ1-1; D is undetermined. CDR1 is MGHRA, CDR2 YSYEKL, per germline. V lost 0 bases to trimming and J lost 1 base, with 9 bases between them. This CDR3 contains 15 residues. The CDR3 DNA sequence: TGCGCCAGCAGCCAAGATTATGCGGGGAACACTGAAGCTTTCTTT. Translated, it gives CASSQDYAGNTEAFF.

In its sample, this clonotype was seen a few times. The rearrangement links TRBV9 to TRBJ2-3, with D unclear. Trimming took off 0 bases at V and 4 bases at J, with 12 bases between the two ends. In germline, CDR1 is SGDLS, CDR2 YYNGEE. The CDR3 totals 15 residues. CDR3 region: CASSVEGLVADTQYF. The CDR3 region has the DNA TGTGCCAGCAGCGTAGAGGGATTGGTGGCAGATACGCAGTATTTT.

This clonotype was observed at least ten times. This chain uses TRBV7-9 with TRBJ2-7, with D possibly being TRBD1 or TRBD2 (5 bases each). V lost 6 bases and J lost 3, with 12 bases in between. This CDR3 spans 13 amino acids. The germline V gene has CDR1 SEHNR and CDR2 FQNEAQ (reference sequence). CDR3 coding DNA: TGTGCCAGCAGGGAGGAGCAGGGCTACGAGCAGTACTTC. Translation gives CASREEQGYEQYF.

This clonotype has more than one count but fewer than ten. A much larger clone lies one base from this, so it may be a read error. The chain joins TRBV12-3 or TRBV12-4 to TRBJ2-1, with D maybe TRBD2 (6 bases). The CDR3 runs 15 residues. The CDR3 sequence: CANSFSSGRTNEQFF. For the CDR3, the DNA is TGTGCCAACAGTTTTAGTAGCGGCAGAACCAATGAGCAGTTCTTC.

This clonotype has more than one count but fewer than ten. The chain has TRBV6-9 and TRBJ1-2; possible D gene TRBD1, 5 bases. The V and J ends lost 4 bases and 4 bases respectively, with 22 bases between them. Germline CDR1 is MNHGY and CDR2 is SVAAGI. This CDR3 contains 17 residues. The CDR3 bases are TGTGCCAGCAGTTCCCCGTCTTCAGGGTCAGCCGTCTATGGCTACACCTTC. Residues: CASSSPSSGSAVYGYTF.

The table lists this clonotype with a few counts. J is TRBJ1-3 and V is TRBV3-1; D is possibly TRBD1 (6 bases). Germline V gene sequence: CDR1 LGHDT, CDR2 YNNKEL (reference sequence). Trimming stripped 1 base from V and 0 bases from J, with 13 bases between. This CDR3 has 17 amino acids. The CDR3 sequence: CASSQGRTDNSGNTIYF. As DNA, the CDR3 is TGTGCCAGCAGCCAAGGCCGGACAGACAACTCTGGAAACACCATATATTTT. The full variable domain, its missing parts supplied by reference TRBV3-1 and TRBJ1-3, is DTAVSQTPKYLVTQMGNDKSIKCEQNLGHDTMYWYKQDSKKFLKIMFSYNNKELIINETVPNRFSPKSPDKAHLNLHINSLELGDSAVYFCASSQGRTDNSGNTIYFGEGSWLTVV.

This clonotype turned up a few times. The chain joins TRBV11-2 to TRBJ2-5; 7 bases agree with TRBD2. This CDR3 is 14 amino acids long. Germline-derived CDR1 and CDR2 are SGHAT and FQNNGV. J was trimmed by 5 bases and V by 5 bases; bases with no gene match: 8. CDR3 region: CASSPDLRGETQYF. CDR3 DNA sequence: TGTGCCAGCAGCCCCGACCTGCGGGGGGAGACCCAGTACTTC.

This clonotype has ten or more counts. The rearrangement joins TRBV28 to TRBJ2-3; 10 bases match TRBD2. Germline lookup yields CDR1 MDHEN and CDR2 SYDVKM. This CDR3 contains 17 residues. J lost 2 bases, V lost 7 bases, and 12 bases had no gene match. This CDR3 is CASITSSGSGHTDTQYF. CDR3 in DNA: TGTGCCAGCATTACTTCTAGCGGGAGCGGTCACACAGATACGCAGTATTTT.

This clonotype occurred many times. One end of the junction is discordant with germline, which a read error may explain. The rearrangement links TRBV20-1 to TRBJ2-1, with TRBD1 matching 7 bases. This CDR3 has 15 residues. Germline V gene lookup returns CDR1 DFQATT and CDR2 SNEGSKA (reference sequence). Here the CDR3 DNA reads TGCAGTGCTAGAGATAGAACAGGGGTTTACAGTGAGCAGTTCTTC. Translated, it gives CSARDRTGVYSEQFF.

There are a few counts of this clonotype. The genes are TRBV20-1 and TRBJ2-2; D unclear. The V end was cut by 3 bases, the J end by 7 bases, with 6 bases between. The germline gives CDR1 DFQATT, CDR2 SNEGSKA (reference sequence). This CDR3 contains 11 residues. The CDR3: CSARRNGELFF. CDR3 DNA sequence: TGCAGTGCTAGGCGTAACGGGGAGCTGTTTTTT.